This T cell receptor beta chain was retrieved from a study of neurological immune-mediated disorders. General study findings and limits: Among expanded clones, no CDR3 amino acid sequences were shared across subjects, a pattern suggesting private repertoires in all groups.

Synthesis of cDNA was performed by 5'RACE using 10-nucleotide random UMIs. Sequencing runs each generated in excess of 200 million TCR-beta sequences derived from 15-18 subjects. TCRdb recomputed calls from the 5' RACE reads with MiXCR, one row per CDR3 protein. The top ten hold less than 3.5% of the sample, which has roughly 62,000 distinct CDR3 sequences, around 5% seen once. This clonotype was seen ten or more times. As yet, its antigen is unknown. Trimming removed 0 bases from V and 5 bases from J, with 11 bases in between. Germline values: CDR1 MGHRA, CDR2 YSYEKL. The CDR3 contains 15 residues. The TCR originated in a woman aged 45-65 years with multiple sclerosis. Sequenced sample: PBMCs. J is TRBJ2-1 and V is TRBV4-1, with D tentatively TRBD1 (5 bases). CDR3 in DNA: TGCGCCAGCAGCCAAGATGTGCAGGGCCACAATGAGCAGTTCTTC. Its translation: CASSQDVQGHNEQFF.